These 31 T cell receptor beta chains were all obtained from the same sample, sequenced in a study of Tregs in tolerant kidney transplant recipients. Clones were sequenced by immunoSEQ multiplex PCR, and TCRdb holds only the in-frame ones, with some missing. Here the sample spans tens of thousands of clones, about 85% being singletons. Recipients received nonmyeloablative bone marrow transplants from related graft donors, with transient mixed chimerism. The material sequenced was CD8+ T cells from blood (PBMCs), taken 6 months after the transplant. The receptors come from a human patient who received a combined kidney and bone marrow transplant. A subset of T cells may come from the graft donor.

V usage is TRBV13 and J usage is TRBJ2-3; no clear D gene. Trimming removed 0 bases from V and 2 bases from J, with 6 bases in between. CDR3 length: 14 amino acids. The germline V gene has CDR1 PRHDT and CDR2 FYEKMQ (reference sequence). The CDR3 here is CASSLGLNTDTQYF. Written as DNA, the CDR3 is TGTGCCAGCAGCTTAGGACTTAACACAGATACGCAGTATTTT.

The chain links TRBV27 to TRBJ2-7; 9 bases agree with TRBD2. The CDR3 has 16 residues. CDR1 is MNHEY and CDR2 is SMNVEV in the germline V gene (reference sequence). J gave up 10 bases and V 2 bases, and 15 bases lay outside the gene matches. The CDR3 DNA is TGTGCCAGCAGTTTAACTGCCGGGACTAGCAGGTTTATTCAGTACTTC. Translating gives CASSLTAGTSRFIQYF.

The chain joins TRBV7-6 to TRBJ2-7, with 13 bases fitting TRBD2. The CDR3 is 20 amino acids. The V gene's germline CDR1 is SGHVS and CDR2 FNYEAQ. The trim removed 6 bases at V and 4 bases at J, leaving 21 bases unmatched. The CDR3 DNA reads TGTGCCAGCAGTCAATACCCCGTCCGAAGGACTAGCGGGAGACAATACGAGCAGTACTTC. It codes for CASSQYPVRRTSGRQYEQYF.

This clone came up once. The rearrangement joins TRBV7-3 to TRBJ1-5; D is unclear. CDR3 length: 14 residues. V gave up 2 bases and J gave up 7 bases, with 12 bases separating them. The germline V gene has CDR1 SGHTA and CDR2 FQGTGA. Here the CDR3 reads CASSLLVREQPQHF. DNA for the CDR3: TGTGCCAGCAGCTTATTAGTGCGAGAGCAGCCCCAGCATTTT.

The rearrangement joins TRBV27 to TRBJ2-5; unclear D gene. Deletions cut 1 base from V and 2 bases from J, with 14 bases between. CDR3 length equals 16 residues. The germline gives CDR1 MNHEY, CDR2 SMNVEV (reference sequence). CDR3 coding DNA: TGTGCCAGCAGTTTATATTTCGCGGTGAAACAAGAGACCCAGTACTTC. Translation: CASSLYFAVKQETQYF.

V is TRBV28 and J is TRBJ2-5; D not resolved. CDR3 length: 13 amino acids. Germline-derived CDR1 and CDR2 are MDHEN and SYDVKM. Trimming pared 2 bases from V and 2 bases from J, leaving 6 bases between. This CDR3 reads CASSLLEQETQYF. In DNA form, the CDR3 reads TGTGCCAGCAGTTTACTAGAGCAAGAGACCCAGTACTTC.

The V and J genes are TRBV7-3 and TRBJ1-1, with TRBD1 matching over 7 bases. J lost 4 bases, V lost 4 bases, and 0 bases had no gene match. Germline-derived CDR1 and CDR2 are SGHTA and FQGTGA. The CDR3 is 12 amino acids. CDR3 nucleotide sequence: TGTGCCAGCAGCTCAGGGGGCACTGAAGCTTTCTTT. Translating gives CASSSGGTEAFF.

This rearrangement joins TRBV19 to TRBJ2-7; D unresolved. Deletions cut 3 bases from V and 2 bases from J, with 8 bases between. The germline V gene has CDR1 LNHDA and CDR2 SQIVND (reference sequence). This CDR3 has 13 residues. As DNA, the CDR3 is TGTGCCAGTAGTATGGGCCCTCCCTACGAGCAGTACTTC. The encoded protein is CASSMGPPYEQYF.

The V call is TRBV7-3, the J call TRBJ2-7; 7 positions match TRBD2. Germline CDR1 reads SGHTA; CDR2 reads FQGTGA. V shed 5 bases, J shed 2 bases, and the junction held 15 bases outside the gene matches. The CDR3 runs to 17 residues. The CDR3 DNA is TGTGCCAGCAGCCAAGGGGCCCTATACGGGAGGACCTACGAGCAGTACTTC. This encodes CASSQGALYGRTYEQYF.

The chain has TRBV13 and TRBJ2-3; perhaps TRBD2 as D (6 bases). The germline V and J ends were trimmed by 4 bases and 5 bases, with 16 bases remaining between them. The CDR3 is 15 amino acids. Germline CDR1 and CDR2: PRHDT and FYEKMQ (reference sequence). The CDR3 bases are TGTGCCAGCAGCTCCCTCGGTCCCGGGGGAGATACGCAGTATTTT. Its protein is CASSSLGPGGDTQYF.

In its sample, this clone was seen a few times. The chain uses TRBV4-2 and TRBJ2-7; D is unclear. V lost 2 bases to trimming and J lost 5 bases, with 10 bases between them. The CDR3 spans 13 residues. Looked up from germline, CDR1 is LGHNA and CDR2 is YNFKEQ. The CDR3 DNA sequence: TGTGCCAGCAGCCAATTCCCGGGTAACGAGCAGTACTTC. As protein: CASSQFPGNEQYF.

The rearrangement links TRBV9 to TRBJ2-2; 9 nucleotides match TRBD1. CDR1 is SGDLS and CDR2 is YYNGEE in the germline V gene. The CDR3 consists of 16 residues. J gave up 3 bases and V 2 bases, and 5 bases lay outside the gene matches. CDR3 sequence: CASSVGQGYDTGELFF. CDR3 nucleotides: TGTGCCAGCAGCGTCGGACAGGGGTATGACACCGGGGAGCTGTTTTTT. The whole variable domain, remainder taken from reference TRBV9 and TRBJ2-2, is DSGVTQTPKHLITATGQRVTLRCSPRSGDLSVYWYQQSLDQGLQFLIQYYNGEERAKGNILERFSAQQFPDLHSELNLSSLELGDSALYFCASSVGQGYDTGELFFGEGSRLTVL.

This clone was seen more than once but under ten times. The rearrangement uses TRBV27 and TRBJ2-1; weak D call: TRBD2 (6 bases). The V and J ends lost 2 bases and 4 bases respectively, with 9 bases between them. The CDR3 has 14 amino acids. The germline V gene encodes CDR1 MNHEY and CDR2 SMNVEV (reference sequence). DNA of the CDR3: TGTGCCAGCAGTTTAGGAGGGAATTACAATGAGCAGTTCTTC. Its protein is CASSLGGNYNEQFF.

This clone was observed a handful of times. Other DNA sequences in this sample translate to the same CDR3. The V gene is TRBV19, the J gene TRBJ1-1, with 7 positions matching TRBD1. The length of the CDR3 is 13 residues. Trimming took 7 bases from V and 1 from J; bases not matched to a gene: 3. Germline V gene sequence: CDR1 LNHDA, CDR2 SQIVND (reference sequence). CDR3 protein: CASTQGTNTEAFF. The CDR3 region has the DNA TGTGCCAGTACACAGGGGACGAACACTGAAGCTTTCTTT. The full variable domain, rest sourced from reference TRBV19 and TRBJ1-1, is DGGITQSPKYLFRKEGQNVTLSCEQNLNHDAMYWYRQDPGQGLRLIYYSQIVNDFQKGDIAEGYSVSREKKESFPLTVTSAQKNPTAFYLCASTQGTNTEAFFGQGTRLTVV.

The rearrangement uses TRBV28 and TRBJ2-7; a possible D gene is TRBD1 (7 bases). Between the trimmed V and J ends, which lost 5 bases and 2 bases, there was a span of 10 bases. Germline V gives CDR1 MDHEN, CDR2 SYDVKM. The CDR3 has 13 residues. The CDR3 loop is CASSVRGAYEQYF. CDR3 nucleotide sequence: TGTGCCAGCAGTGTCAGGGGGGCCTACGAGCAGTACTTC.

This chain connects TRBV27 to TRBJ2-3; 7 bases align to TRBD2. Germline V gene sequence: CDR1 MNHEY, CDR2 SMNVEV (reference sequence). The CDR3 sequence is 15 residues long. V was clipped by 3 bases and J by 4 bases; unmatched bases: 7. The CDR3 loop is CASSFIREVPDTQYF. The CDR3 DNA sequence: TGTGCCAGCAGTTTTATCCGGGAGGTCCCAGATACGCAGTATTTT.

The rearrangement links TRBV19 to TRBJ2-6; D perhaps matches TRBD2 (6 bases). The germline V gene has CDR1 LNHDA and CDR2 SQIVND (reference sequence). The CDR3 extends over 14 amino acids. The V gene lost 9 bases and the J gene lost 1 base, with 10 bases spanning the gap. This CDR3 reads CASGTDSGANVLTF. CDR3 coding DNA: TGTGCCAGCGGGACTGATTCTGGGGCCAACGTCCTGACTTTC.

The chain has TRBV25-1 and TRBJ2-5; weak D call: TRBD1 (6 bases). Looked up from germline, CDR1 is MGHDK and CDR2 is SYGVNS. CDR3 length: 14 residues. V lost 4 bases and J lost 5, with 14 bases in between. This CDR3 is CASSAYLTGETQYF. CDR3 DNA: TGTGCCAGCAGTGCCTACCTTACAGGGGAGACCCAGTACTTC.

J is TRBJ2-5 and V is TRBV4-1; perhaps TRBD1 as D (5 bases). V was pared by 4 bases and J by 2 bases, with 11 bases between. The germline CDR1 and CDR2 sequences are MGHRA and YSYEKL. The CDR3 spans 14 residues. Written as DNA, the CDR3 is TGCGCCAGCAGCCGAGTAGGGGCTCAAGAGACCCAGTACTTC. Amino acid sequence: CASSRVGAQETQYF.

This clone has a single count. The chain has TRBV4-3 and TRBJ1-1, with a possible D match to TRBD1 (5 bases). This CDR3 has 17 residues. Per the germline V gene, CDR1 is LGHNA and CDR2 is YSLEER. The V end lost 1 base, the J end lost 8 bases, and 23 bases lay between the germline ends. DNA of the CDR3: TGCGCCAGCAGCCAAGGTTGGGGGGAGGGATCGTCATCCGAAGCTTTCTTT. Encoded protein: CASSQGWGEGSSSEAFF.

This clone was picked up one time. The rearrangement joins TRBV9 to TRBJ2-3; 10 bases map to TRBD2. Germline CDR1 reads SGDLS; CDR2 reads YYNGEE. V lost 4 bases to trimming and J lost 0 bases; unmatched junction nucleotides: 23. This CDR3 is built from 22 residues. The DNA of the CDR3 is TGTGCCAGCAGCCCCACGGGCATGGCTAGCGGGAGAGAGAGAAGCAGCACAGATACGCAGTATTTT. Translating gives CASSPTGMASGRERSSTDTQYF.

The genes are TRBV5-6 and TRBJ2-7; 9 bases are shared with TRBD2. The CDR3 covers 15 residues. The trim removed 0 bases at V and 3 bases at J, leaving 4 bases unmatched. Looked up from germline, CDR1 is SGHDT and CDR2 is YYEEEE. DNA for the CDR3: TGTGCCAGCAGCTTGGGACTAGCGGAGAACTACGAGCAGTACTTC. Protein product: CASSLGLAENYEQYF.

The V and J genes are TRBV7-9 and TRBJ1-2; D is uncertain. The CDR3 runs to 14 residues. The V gene's germline CDR1 is SEHNR and CDR2 FQNEAQ (reference sequence). Trimming shortened V by 7 bases and J by 6 bases, and 18 bases separated the two germline ends. CDR3 nucleotide sequence: TGTGCCAGCAATTTGCCCCTAGAGGTAAATGGCTACACCTTC. As protein: CASNLPLEVNGYTF.

The J gene is TRBJ2-1, the V gene TRBV4-3, with 7 bases identical to TRBD2. This CDR3 is built from 14 residues. Trimming cost V 8 bases and J 6 bases; bases outside gene matches: 10. The germline gives CDR1 LGHNA, CDR2 YSLEER. The DNA for the CDR3 is TGCGCCAGCGGGGGGGGAGTGGGGTCCAATGAGCAGTTCTTC. This translates into CASGGGVGSNEQFF.

The rearrangement links TRBV7-6 to TRBJ2-3, with D tentatively TRBD2 (6 bases). Looked up from germline, CDR1 is SGHVS and CDR2 is FNYEAQ. V lost 1 base and J lost 0, with 8 bases in between. The CDR3 sequence is 15 residues long. The CDR3 loop reads CASSLGGTSTDTQYF. The CDR3 region has the DNA TGTGCCAGCAGCTTAGGCGGGACTAGCACAGATACGCAGTATTTT.

The chain recombines TRBV4-2 with TRBJ2-3; 7 nucleotides agree with TRBD1. Germline assignment: CDR1 LGHNA and CDR2 YNFKEQ. V lost 2 bases, J lost 3 bases, and 5 bases stayed unmatched. CDR3 length: 15 amino acids. CDR3 loop: CASSQNRGRTDTQYF. In DNA, the CDR3 is TGTGCCAGCAGCCAAAACAGGGGACGGACAGATACGCAGTATTTT.

This chain uses TRBV27 with TRBJ2-1; no firm D call. CDR3 length: 16 residues. Germline CDR1 MNHEY, CDR2 SMNVEV (reference sequence). V was clipped by 5 bases and J by 0 bases, with 14 bases between them. The CDR3 region has the DNA TGTGCCAGCAGTCCCTTACTACAAAGCTCCTACAATGAGCAGTTCTTC. Protein product: CASSPLLQSSYNEQFF.

The chain couples TRBV7-4 to TRBJ1-2; 11 positions match TRBD1. In germline, CDR1 is SGHVT, CDR2 SQSDAQ. V shed 2 bases and J 4 bases; nucleotides not matched to a gene: 6. This CDR3 has 16 residues. The chain's CDR3 is CASSLRMGQGVYGYTF. The CDR3 DNA follows: TGTGCCAGCAGCTTACGCATGGGACAGGGGGTCTATGGCTACACCTTC.

V gene TRBV5-5 combines with J gene TRBJ1-4; D remains unclear. Trimming pared 4 bases from V and 4 bases from J, leaving 20 bases between. Germline V gene data show CDR1 as SGHKS and CDR2 as YYEKEE (reference sequence). The CDR3 covers 17 residues. In DNA, the CDR3 is TGTGCCAGCAGCATGTATCGAGGTTTGGTGCTTAATGAAAAACTGTTTTTT. This sequence encodes CASSMYRGLVLNEKLFF. The entire variable domain, with the rest obtained from reference TRBV5-5 and TRBJ1-4, is as follows: DAGVTQSPTHLIKTRGQQVTLRCSPISGHKSVSWYQQVLGQGPQFIFQYYEKEERGRGNFPDRFSARQFPNYSSELNVNALLLGDSALYLCASSMYRGLVLNEKLFFGSGTQLSVL.

The chain links TRBV19 to TRBJ2-3; possible D gene TRBD1, 5 bases. Germline V gives CDR1 LNHDA, CDR2 SQIVND (reference sequence). Trimming pared 1 base from V and 0 bases from J, leaving 8 bases between. The CDR3 covers 15 residues. The CDR3 bases are TGTGCCAGTAGTATAGGCAGGGTGAGCACAGATACGCAGTATTTT. This encodes CASSIGRVSTDTQYF.

Concerning this clone: One end of the junction does not line up with germline, which may come from a read error. The sample contains more than one DNA sequence encoding this CDR3. This chain joins TRBV9 and TRBJ1-6, with a possible D match to TRBD1 (6 bases). This CDR3 is 20 amino acids long. CDR1 SGDLS and CDR2 YYNGEE come from the germline V gene. In DNA form, the CDR3 reads TGTGCCAGCAGCGTAGATCCGAGAGAGCAGGGGAACTACGATAATTCCCCCCTCCACTTT. The encoded protein is CASSVDPREQGNYDNSPLHF.